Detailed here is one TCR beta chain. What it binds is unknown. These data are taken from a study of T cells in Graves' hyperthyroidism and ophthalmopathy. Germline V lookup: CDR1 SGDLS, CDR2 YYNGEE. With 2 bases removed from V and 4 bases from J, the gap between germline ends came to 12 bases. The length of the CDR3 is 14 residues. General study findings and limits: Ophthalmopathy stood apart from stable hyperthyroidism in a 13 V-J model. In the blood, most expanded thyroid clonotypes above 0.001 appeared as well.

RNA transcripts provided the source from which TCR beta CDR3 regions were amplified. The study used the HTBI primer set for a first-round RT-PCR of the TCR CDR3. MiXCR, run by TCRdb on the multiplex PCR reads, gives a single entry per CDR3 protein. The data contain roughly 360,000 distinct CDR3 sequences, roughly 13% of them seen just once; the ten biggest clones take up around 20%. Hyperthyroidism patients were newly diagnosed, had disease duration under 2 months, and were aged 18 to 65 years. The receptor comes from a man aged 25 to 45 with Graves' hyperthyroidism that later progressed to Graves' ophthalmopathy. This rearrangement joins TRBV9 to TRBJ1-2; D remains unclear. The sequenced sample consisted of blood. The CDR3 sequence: CASSVGRGAYGYTF. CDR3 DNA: TGTGCCAGCAGCGTTGGCCGTGGAGCCTATGGCTACACCTTC.